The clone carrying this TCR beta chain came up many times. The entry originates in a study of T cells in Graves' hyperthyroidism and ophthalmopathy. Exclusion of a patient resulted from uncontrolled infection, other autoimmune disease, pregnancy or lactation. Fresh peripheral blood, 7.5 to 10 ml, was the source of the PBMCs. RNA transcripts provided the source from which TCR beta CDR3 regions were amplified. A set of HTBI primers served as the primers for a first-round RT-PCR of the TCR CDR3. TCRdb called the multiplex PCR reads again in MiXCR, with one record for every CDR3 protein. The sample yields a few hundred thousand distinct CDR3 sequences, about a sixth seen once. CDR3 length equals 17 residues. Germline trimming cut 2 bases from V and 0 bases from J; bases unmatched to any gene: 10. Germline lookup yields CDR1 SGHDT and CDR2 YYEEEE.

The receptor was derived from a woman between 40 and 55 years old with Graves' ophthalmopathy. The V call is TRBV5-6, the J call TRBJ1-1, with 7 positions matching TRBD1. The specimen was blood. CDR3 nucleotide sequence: TGTGCCAGCAGCTTACGTCGTACAGGGGTAATGAACACTGAAGCTTTCTTT. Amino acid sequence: CASSLRRTGVMNTEAFF.